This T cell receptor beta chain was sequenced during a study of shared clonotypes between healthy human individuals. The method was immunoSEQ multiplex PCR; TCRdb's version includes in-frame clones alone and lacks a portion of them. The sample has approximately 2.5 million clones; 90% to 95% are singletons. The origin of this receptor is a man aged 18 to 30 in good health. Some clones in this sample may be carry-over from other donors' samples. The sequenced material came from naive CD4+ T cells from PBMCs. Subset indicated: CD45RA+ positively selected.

CDR3 protein: CASSLTNVGRPGDTQYF. The CDR3 coding sequence is TGTGCCAGCAGCTTAACAAATGTGGGCAGGCCGGGGGATACGCAGTATTTT. This chain connects TRBV7-3 to TRBJ2-3; a weak D match, TRBD2 (5 bases). This CDR3 is 17 amino acids long. Between the trimmed V and J ends, which lost 0 bases and 6 bases, there was a span of 19 bases. Per the germline V gene, CDR1 is SGHTA and CDR2 is FQGTGA.